Presented here are 9 T cell receptor beta chains from one specimen sequenced in a study of blood T cell repertoires in COVID-19. Assay: immunoSEQ multiplex PCR; the TCRdb copy retains only in-frame clones and omits some. The profile shows around 23,000 clones, 80% to 90% of them singletons. Source material: peripheral blood. The receptors come from a human donor in a cohort sampled during active COVID-19.

This chain links TRBV19 with TRBJ1-5, with a tentative D call TRBD1 (5 bases). The germline gives CDR1 LNHDA, CDR2 SQIVND (reference sequence). The V end lost 7 bases, the J end lost 4 bases, and 14 bases lay between the germline ends. The CDR3 runs 14 residues. The CDR3 DNA is TGTGCCAGTAAGGGGACGGGGACTAATCAGCCCCAGCATTTT. Translating it yields CASKGTGTNQPQHF.

The chain links TRBV18 to TRBJ2-7; the D gene is possibly TRBD1 (5 bases). The CDR3 loop spans 15 amino acids. Germline values: CDR1 KGHSH, CDR2 LQKENI. Trimming removed 3 bases from V and 1 base from J, with 13 bases in between. The CDR3 protein is CASSPGQALSYEQYF. The CDR3 DNA reads as TGTGCCAGCTCACCGGGGCAGGCTCTTTCCTACGAGCAGTACTTC. Using reference TRBV18 and TRBJ2-7 for the parts outside the CDR3, the full variable domain is NAGVMQNPRHLVRRRGQEARLRCSPMKGHSHVYWYRQLPEEGLKFMVYLQKENIIDESGMPKERFSAEFPKEGPSILRIQQVVRGDSAAYFCASSPGQALSYEQYFGPGTRLTVT.

J is TRBJ2-1 and V is TRBV19, with 7 bases that match TRBD2. The CDR3 sequence is 16 residues long. Trimming removed 0 bases from V and 0 bases from J; junction bases left unmatched: 2. The V gene's germline CDR1 is LNHDA and CDR2 SQIVND (reference sequence). The CDR3 nucleotides are TGTGCCAGTAGTATAGACGCTAGCGGCTCCTACAATGAGCAGTTCTTC. This codes for CASSIDASGSYNEQFF.

V usage is TRBV4-1 and J usage is TRBJ1-5, with D perhaps matching TRBD1 (6 bases). The CDR3 contains 16 residues. Germline lookup yields CDR1 MGHRA and CDR2 YSYEKL. Trimming pared 2 bases from V and 4 bases from J, leaving 15 bases between. CDR3 in DNA: TGCGCCAGCAGCCAAACAGGGATCAGAGGGAATCAGCCCCAGCATTTT. Translation: CASSQTGIRGNQPQHF.

The CDR3: CTSNIMASNETGRGSYNEQFF. CDR3 DNA sequence: TGCACCAGCAACATAATGGCTAGCAACGAAACGGGGAGGGGCTCCTACAATGAGCAGTTCTTC. The chain couples TRBV1 to TRBJ2-1; TRBD2 is the table's D call, not checked against the DNA. TRBV1 is shown as a pseudogene. This CDR3 spans 21 amino acids.

The chain carries TRBV6-5 and TRBJ2-3; maybe TRBD2 (5 bases). This CDR3 region has 12 residues. The V gene lost 7 bases and the J gene lost 3 bases, with 8 bases spanning the gap. Germline CDR1 reads MNHEY; CDR2 reads SVGAGI. The CDR3 DNA follows: TGTGCCAGCACCCCGGGGACAGATACGCAGTATTTT. Protein sequence: CASTPGTDTQYF.

This sequence joins TRBV4-2 and TRBJ2-2; 8 bases match TRBD2. With 1 base clipped from V and 5 bases from J, the junction kept 18 bases outside the gene matches. CDR3 length: 20 amino acids. Germline V gene data show CDR1 as LGHNA and CDR2 as YNFKEQ. The CDR3 is CASSQGSAGAGRADTGELFF. As DNA, the CDR3 is TGTGCCAGCAGCCAAGGCTCAGCGGGGGCGGGGAGGGCCGATACCGGGGAGCTGTTTTTT.

The V call is TRBV2, the J call TRBJ1-2; tentative D call: TRBD1 (5 bases). Germline values: CDR1 SNHLY, CDR2 FYNNEI. The CDR3 loop spans 16 amino acids. The germline V and J ends were trimmed by 0 bases and 2 bases, with 13 bases remaining between them. The CDR3 sequence is CASSEARGQLNYGYTF. The DNA of the CDR3 is TGTGCCAGCAGTGAAGCGCGGGGCCAACTGAACTATGGCTACACCTTC.

CDR3 sequence reads: CASSYGRRGLADTQYF. For the CDR3, the DNA is TGTGCCAGCAGCTACGGAAGAAGGGGGCTCGCAGATACGCAGTATTTT. The chain joins TRBV5-4 to TRBJ2-3; TRBD1 agrees at 7 bases. Germline lookup yields CDR1 SGHNT and CDR2 YYREEE (reference sequence). V was pared by 3 bases and J by 4 bases, with 11 bases of the junction left unmatched. The CDR3 runs 16 residues.